What follows is one T cell receptor (beta chain) and its context. The germline V gene encodes CDR1 SEHNR and CDR2 FQNEAQ (reference sequence). The CDR3 has 15 amino acids. V trimming: 5 bases; J trimming: 5 bases; junction bases outside the gene matches: 7. The data were taken from a study of spatial heterogeneity in lung cancer. The overall study: The donors, fewer than 90 patients with untreated early-stage non-small cell lung cancer, provided the samples. For the average unique TCR and UMI combination, more than 8.5 occurrences appeared in raw reads.

In TCRdb, the 5' RACE reads were re-called with MiXCR into one record per CDR3 protein. The data contain roughly 120,000 distinct CDR3 sequences, over 9% of them singletons. Time point denoted: blood at routine non-recurrence follow-up after resection. Whole RNA was taken from tumor, nontumor lung or frozen PBMC; it was then sequenced unsorted. The receptor was derived from a male donor with early-stage non-small cell lung cancer. The specimen comprised PBMCs, sampled at follow-up. The rearrangement links TRBV7-9 to TRBJ2-3; the match to TRBD2 covers 10 bases. The CDR3 coding sequence is TGTGCCAGCAGCGCAGCGGGGGGGCCCGAAGATACGCAGTATTTT. Translating gives CASSAAGGPEDTQYF.